The next 27 T cell receptor beta chains were all read from a single sample in a study of blood T cell repertoires in COVID-19. Repertoires were generated with immunoSEQ multiplex PCR, while TCRdb's copy carries only in-frame clones and drops some. Here the sample spans nearly 350,000 clones, roughly 87% being singletons. Sequenced sample: PBMCs or T cells enriched from blood (not recorded which). The receptor set was obtained from a woman in her 30s who had recovered from COVID-19.

The genes are TRBV28 and TRBJ2-1; 9 bases are shared with TRBD2. This CDR3 contains 16 residues. Trimming took 2 bases from V and 3 from J; bases not matched to a gene: 5. Germline V gene data show CDR1 as MDHEN and CDR2 as SYDVKM. The CDR3 coding sequence is TGTGCCAGCAGTTTAAGCGGGGGGACCAACTACAATGAGCAGTTCTTC. This encodes CASSLSGGTNYNEQFF.

The chain carries TRBV28 and TRBJ1-5; D ambiguous. The CDR3 runs to 18 residues. Trimming shortened V by 7 bases and J by 0 bases, and 22 bases separated the two germline ends. Germline CDR1 and CDR2: MDHEN and SYDVKM. CDR3 DNA sequence: TGTGCCAGCATTAACGTTGCGGCAGCCTTGTATAGCAATCAGCCCCAGCATTTT. Protein: CASINVAAALYSNQPQHF.

The chain carries TRBV27 and TRBJ2-7; TRBD1 matches 8 bases. CDR3 length: 14 residues. CDR1 is MNHEY and CDR2 is SMNVEV in the germline V gene (reference sequence). V shed 3 bases and J 1 base; nucleotides not matched to a gene: 2. The CDR3 loop is CASSLDRDSYEQYF. The CDR3 DNA reads TGTGCCAGCAGTTTGGACAGGGATTCCTACGAGCAGTACTTC.

The chain employs TRBV5-5 and TRBJ1-2, with TRBD1 matching over 7 bases. V was clipped by 0 bases and J by 0 bases; unmatched bases: 2. This CDR3 is built from 15 residues. CDR1 and CDR2 from the germline V gene are SGHKS and YYEKEE (reference sequence). CDR3 amino acids: CASSLVQGANYGYTF. The CDR3 DNA is TGTGCCAGCAGCTTGGTGCAGGGGGCTAACTATGGCTACACCTTC.

This chain links TRBV2 with TRBJ2-2; TRBD2 matches 7 bases. CDR3 size: 16 residues. The V gene end was trimmed by 8 bases and the J gene end by 5 bases; junction bases not matched to a gene: 14. CDR1 is SNHLY, CDR2 FYNNEI, per germline. The CDR3 nucleotides read TGTGCCAGCGGGAGGGGTGGCGGGGTTGTGACCGGGGAGCTGTTTTTT. Translated, it gives CASGRGGGVVTGELFF.

The chain links TRBV23-1 to TRBJ1-3; maybe TRBD1 (5 bases). TRBV23-1 is marked as an open reading frame, function uncertain. The CDR3 loop spans 17 amino acids. Trimming stripped 0 bases from V and 0 bases from J, with 12 bases between. This CDR3 is CASSQSRQGGSGNTIYF. The CDR3 bases are TGCGCCAGCAGTCAATCGAGGCAGGGAGGCTCTGGAAACACCATATATTTT.

The genes are TRBV7-2 and TRBJ1-3; TRBD1 is a possible D gene (6 bases). The CDR3 spans 15 residues. V was shortened by 5 bases and J by 0 bases, with 11 bases between the two germline ends. Germline CDR1 SGHTA, CDR2 FQGNSA. CDR3 protein: CASSPWTVSGNTIYF. CDR3 bases: TGTGCCAGCAGCCCCTGGACAGTCTCTGGAAACACCATATATTTT. Based on the CDR3 plus reference TRBV7-2 and TRBJ1-3, the full variable domain is GAGVSQSPSNKVTEKGKDVELRCDPISGHTALYWYRQSLGQGLEFLIYFQGNSAPDKSGLPSDRFSAERTGGSVSTLTIQRTQQEDSAVYLCASSPWTVSGNTIYFGEGSWLTVV.

The chain joins TRBV11-2 to TRBJ1-2; TRBD1 might be the D (6 bases). V lost 1 base, J lost 8 bases, and 14 bases lay in between. The CDR3 runs 14 residues. Germline lookup yields CDR1 SGHAT and CDR2 FQNNGV. Here the CDR3 DNA reads TGTGCCAGCAGCTTAGGTGGGGCAGGGGACGGCTACACCTTC. Translated: CASSLGGAGDGYTF.

The chain employs TRBV27 and TRBJ2-3; 13 bases are shared with TRBD2. Germline V gene lookup returns CDR1 MNHEY and CDR2 SMNVEV (reference sequence). This CDR3 spans 15 amino acids. After removal of 6 bases from V and 4 bases from J, the junction contained 4 bases not matched to a gene. The CDR3 sequence is CASRRLAGGPDTQYF. In nucleotides, the CDR3 is TGTGCCAGCAGGAGACTAGCGGGGGGCCCAGATACGCAGTATTTT.

This chain links TRBV12-5 with TRBJ2-1; TRBD1 aligns across 8 bases. The CDR3 runs 16 residues. V lost 1 base, J lost 8 bases, and 10 bases stayed unmatched. Germline CDR1 LGHNT, CDR2 FRNRAP. The CDR3, as DNA: TGTGCTAGTGGTTTGGGGACAGGGTCAAGGAGGGATGAGCAGTTCTTC. This encodes CASGLGTGSRRDEQFF.

The V call is TRBV4-1, the J call TRBJ2-5; D uncertain. Germline V lookup: CDR1 MGHRA, CDR2 YSYEKL. The CDR3 loop spans 12 amino acids. Trimming shortened V by 4 bases and J by 7 bases, and 10 bases separated the two germline ends. This CDR3 reads CASSRRGRTQYF. The CDR3 DNA is TGCGCCAGCAGCCGGCGAGGTCGGACCCAGTACTTC.

The V call is TRBV6-5, the J call TRBJ2-7, with 9 bases that match TRBD2. Trimming took 7 bases from V and 2 from J; bases not matched to a gene: 9. Germline CDR1 is MNHEY and CDR2 is SVGAGI. This CDR3 has 15 residues. CDR3 amino acids: CASTSVAGGAYEQYF. For the CDR3, the DNA is TGTGCCAGCACATCGGTGGCGGGGGGGGCCTACGAGCAGTACTTC.

The chain carries TRBV7-6 and TRBJ2-1; 12 bases map to TRBD2. Per germline, CDR1 SGHVS and CDR2 FNYEAQ. This CDR3 has 16 residues. Unmatched junction bases numbered 8, after V lost 5 bases and J lost 6 bases. The CDR3 sequence: CASSLTGTSGRNEQFF. CDR3 in DNA: TGTGCCAGCAGCCTGACAGGGACTAGCGGGCGCAATGAGCAGTTCTTC.

This clone has only one observation. The J gene is TRBJ2-3, the V gene TRBV30; 8 nucleotides align to TRBD2. CDR3 size: 13 residues. The J segment lost 6 bases and the V segment lost 3 bases, leaving 5 bases of the junction unmatched. Germline V gene sequence: CDR1 GTSNPN, CDR2 SVGIG (reference sequence). CDR3 sequence (DNA): TGTGCCTGGAGCCGACTAGCGAGCGATACGCAGTATTTT. Residues: CAWSRLASDTQYF. The full variable domain, its missing parts supplied by reference TRBV30 and TRBJ2-3, is SQTIHQWPATLVQPVGSPLSLECTVEGTSNPNLYWYRQAAGRGLQLLFYSVGIGQISSEVPQNLSASRPQDRQFILSSKKLLLSDSGFYLCAWSRLASDTQYFGPGTRLTVL.

V is TRBV11-2 and J is TRBJ2-3, with 9 positions matching TRBD1. This CDR3 comprises 15 residues. V dropped 5 bases and J dropped 4; count of bases not matched to a gene: 7. Germline V gives CDR1 SGHAT, CDR2 FQNNGV. DNA for the CDR3: TGTGCCAGCAGCGACCGGGACAGGGATCCAGATACGCAGTATTTT. Amino acid sequence: CASSDRDRDPDTQYF.

DNA of the CDR3: TGTGCCAGCTCACCATCCCAGGGGGGGAACACTGAAGCTTTCTTT. Residues: CASSPSQGGNTEAFF. The V and J genes are TRBV18 and TRBJ1-1; 7 nucleotides line up with TRBD1. The CDR3 sequence is 15 residues long. Germline assignment: CDR1 KGHSH and CDR2 LQKENI. The ends lost 2 bases at V and 1 base at J; junction bases unmatched: 4.

Of note for this clone: The same CDR3 is also encoded by other DNA sequences in this sample. The rearrangement links TRBV28 to TRBJ1-2, with D maybe TRBD1 (6 bases). Trimming pared 7 bases from V and 2 bases from J, leaving 8 bases between. Germline V gives CDR1 MDHEN, CDR2 SYDVKM. The CDR3 consists of 12 residues. The CDR3 protein is CASIGGNYGYTF. CDR3 coding DNA: TGTGCCAGCATAGGGGGAAACTATGGCTACACCTTC.

V and J are TRBV6-5 and TRBJ2-1; possible D gene TRBD2, 5 bases. This CDR3 spans 14 amino acids. Germline V CDR1 and CDR2: MNHEY, SVGAGI. V gave up 6 bases and J gave up 3 bases, with 12 bases separating them. The CDR3 DNA sequence: TGTGCCAGCAGCGATAAGAGGGACTACAATGAGCAGTTCTTC. It encodes CASSDKRDYNEQFF.

The chain uses TRBV3-1 (or the pseudogene TRBV3-2) and TRBJ1-6; D not resolved. V was clipped by 0 bases and J by 8 bases, with 5 bases between them. Per germline, CDR1 LGHDT and CDR2 YNNKEL (reference sequence). This CDR3 is 13 amino acids long. CDR3 coding DNA: TGTGCCAGCAGCCAAGACTCTGATTCACCCCTCCACTTT. This codes for CASSQDSDSPLHF.

V usage is TRBV19 and J usage is TRBJ2-1, with TRBD2 matching 12 bases. Germline CDR1 and CDR2: LNHDA and SQIVND (reference sequence). V shed 4 bases, J shed 5 bases, and the junction held 9 bases outside the gene matches. The CDR3 totals 17 residues. The CDR3 DNA follows: TGTGCCAGTAGTAACCCTGTAGGACTAGCGGGAAACAATGAGCAGTTCTTC. Translated: CASSNPVGLAGNNEQFF.

The chain has TRBV13 and TRBJ1-4; D gene ambiguous. Germline V gene data show CDR1 as PRHDT and CDR2 as FYEKMQ (reference sequence). V lost 2 bases and J 5 bases, leaving 6 bases between the germline ends. CDR3 length: 13 residues. The CDR3: CASSLRGNEKLFF. The CDR3 DNA follows: TGTGCCAGCAGCTTACGGGGAAATGAAAAACTGTTTTTT.

V and J are TRBV3-1 (or the pseudogene TRBV3-2) and TRBJ2-5, with TRBD2 identical over 13 bases. V lost 0 bases to trimming and J lost 5 bases; unmatched junction nucleotides: 6. The CDR3 runs to 17 residues. Per germline, CDR1 LGHDT and CDR2 YNNKEL (reference sequence). For the CDR3, the DNA is TGTGCCAGCAGCCAAGATAGGACTAGCGGGGGCGGGGAGACCCAGTACTTC. It specifies CASSQDRTSGGGETQYF.

The chain joins TRBV3-1 (or the pseudogene TRBV3-2) to TRBJ2-5; possible D gene TRBD1, 7 bases. V was cut by 6 bases and J by 2 bases, with 13 bases left in between. This CDR3 has 14 residues. The V gene's germline CDR1 is LGHDT and CDR2 YNNKEL (reference sequence). The DNA of the CDR3 is TGTGCCAGCAGACCTTCAGGGGGGCAAGAGACCCAGTACTTC. This translates into CASRPSGGQETQYF.

The chain employs TRBV5-1 and TRBJ2-7; D perhaps matches TRBD1 (6 bases). The CDR3 runs 15 residues. V dropped 4 bases and J dropped 2 bases, with 16 bases sitting between them. CDR1 and CDR2 from the germline V gene are SGHRS and YFSETQ. The CDR3 region has the DNA TGCGCCAGCAGCCAAGGCGCTGGACAGACCTACGAGCAGTACTTC. It encodes CASSQGAGQTYEQYF.

This clone was counted once. The CDR3 nucleotides are TGTGCCAGCACGTTCCGGGACAGAGGCGAGCAGTACTTC. It is translated as CASTFRDRGEQYF. This rearrangement joins TRBV2 to TRBJ2-7, with 7 bases identical to TRBD1. With 7 bases clipped from V and 6 bases from J, the junction kept 9 bases outside the gene matches. CDR1 and CDR2 from the germline V gene are SNHLY and FYNNEI. The CDR3 runs 13 residues.

The chain joins TRBV2 to TRBJ2-7; tentatively, D is TRBD1 (6 bases). The CDR3 is made up of 16 amino acids. Germline V lookup: CDR1 SNHLY, CDR2 FYNNEI. V lost 4 bases to trimming and J lost 1 base, with 17 bases between them. The DNA of the CDR3 is TGTGCCAGCAGTGTTTTATCCCCCGACAGGTCCTACGAGCAGTACTTC. This sequence encodes CASSVLSPDRSYEQYF.

V gene TRBV3-1 (or the pseudogene TRBV3-2) combines with J gene TRBJ1-1; D is ambiguous. The CDR3 runs to 18 residues. V was clipped by 0 bases and J by 0 bases, with 17 bases between them. Per germline, CDR1 LGHDT and CDR2 YNNKEL (reference sequence). CDR3 in amino acids: CASSQEIPPHSLNTEAFF. Here the CDR3 DNA reads TGTGCCAGCAGCCAAGAAATCCCGCCGCACAGCCTGAACACTGAAGCTTTCTTT.